This TCR beta chain came from a study of T cells in Graves' hyperthyroidism and ophthalmopathy. Across the study: Peripheral blood was taken when the disease was first diagnosed, before any treatment began. Notes on the study in general: Model predictions of ophthalmopathy came a median approximately seven months before onset. A model built on 13 V-J features separated ophthalmopathy from stable hyperthyroidism.

Germline values: CDR1 MNHEY, CDR2 SMNVEV (reference sequence). Trimming took 3 bases from V and 6 from J; bases not matched to a gene: 4. This CDR3 has 13 amino acids. From RNA transcripts, TCR beta CDR3 regions were amplified. First-round RT-PCR targeting the TCR CDR3 was performed with the HTBI primer set. TCRdb analysed the multiplex PCR reads with MiXCR anew, one entry per CDR3 protein. This sample yields some 770,000 distinct CDR3 sequences, of which roughly 17% are seen a single time; approximately 8% belongs to the top ten. Calling Graves' hyperthyroidism stable meant ophthalmopathy did not progress within 18 months. This clonotype was seen ten or more times. Its cognate antigen is unknown.

The sample comprised blood. This chain links TRBV27 with TRBJ2-5; 7 bases are shared with TRBD1. This receptor was taken from a man in his late teens or twenties with Graves' hyperthyroidism. CDR3 sequence: CASSFHRGKTQYF. Written as DNA, the CDR3 is TGTGCCAGCAGTTTCCACAGGGGTAAGACCCAGTACTTC.